This TCR beta chain came from a study of spatial heterogeneity in lung cancer. Study background: Sequencing consistently turned up more beta-chain sequences than alpha-chain sequences. Study-level findings and limits: Tumor mutation counts were tracked by expanded intratumoral alpha and beta TCR counts.

Unique molecular identifiers, one per molecule, were present on every TCR cDNA molecule. TCRdb passed the 5' RACE reads through MiXCR, listing each CDR3 protein once. The data show about 3,200 distinct CDR3 sequences, around a sixth seen once. Time point described: sample taken at primary tumor resection. Extraction of whole RNA from tumor, nontumor lung or frozen PBMC preceded unsorted sequencing. About this clonotype itself: The antigen is undetermined.

The CDR3 covers 15 residues. CDR1 is SEHNR and CDR2 is FQNEAQ in the germline V gene (reference sequence). Trimming cost V 5 bases and J 8 bases; bases outside gene matches: 12. The gene calls are TRBV7-9 and TRBJ2-1; 7 bases match TRBD1. The source is a male donor with early-stage non-small cell lung cancer. The source was lung tumor tissue, collected at surgery. As DNA, the CDR3 is TGTGCCAGCAGCCCGGGACAGTGGGCGACGGATGAGCAGTTCTTC. This sequence encodes CASSPGQWATDEQFF. The variable domain in full, with the rest retrieved from reference TRBV7-9 and TRBJ2-1, is DTGVSQNPRHKITKRGQNVTFRCDPISEHNRLYWYRQTLGQGPEFLTYFQNEAQLEKSRLLSDRFSAERPKGSFSTLEIQRTEQGDSAMYLCASSPGQWATDEQFFGPGTRLTVL.